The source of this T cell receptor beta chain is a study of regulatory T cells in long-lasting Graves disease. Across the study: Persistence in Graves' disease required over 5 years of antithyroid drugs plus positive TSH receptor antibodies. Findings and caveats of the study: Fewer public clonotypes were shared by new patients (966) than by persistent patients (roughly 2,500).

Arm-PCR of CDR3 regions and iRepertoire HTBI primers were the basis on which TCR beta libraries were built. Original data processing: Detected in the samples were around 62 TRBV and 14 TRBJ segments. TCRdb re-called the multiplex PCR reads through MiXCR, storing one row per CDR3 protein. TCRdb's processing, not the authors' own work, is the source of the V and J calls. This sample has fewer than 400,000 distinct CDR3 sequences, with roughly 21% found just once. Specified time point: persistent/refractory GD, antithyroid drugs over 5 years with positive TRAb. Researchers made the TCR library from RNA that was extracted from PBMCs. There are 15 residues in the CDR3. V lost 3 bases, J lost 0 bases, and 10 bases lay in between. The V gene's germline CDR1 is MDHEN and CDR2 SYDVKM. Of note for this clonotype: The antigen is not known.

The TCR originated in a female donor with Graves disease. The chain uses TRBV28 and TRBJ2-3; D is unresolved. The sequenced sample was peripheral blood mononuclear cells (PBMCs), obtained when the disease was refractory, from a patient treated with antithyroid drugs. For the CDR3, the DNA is TGTGCCAGCAGTTTTTTGTGGCCTAGCACAGATACGCAGTATTTT. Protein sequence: CASSFLWPSTDTQYF.